A single sample is the source of the 25 T cell receptor beta chains below, sequenced in a study of T cell responses to AZD1222 COVID-19 vaccine. Assay used: immunoSEQ multiplex PCR; TCRdb lists only in-frame clones, some missing. The data contain about 140,000 clones, about 92% of them singletons. This specimen was peripheral blood, taken after recovery from COVID-19. All receptors come from an adult who had recovered from COVID-19.

The J gene is TRBJ1-1, the V gene TRBV7-3; possibly TRBD1 for D (5 bases). The ends were cut back, 4 bases at V and 8 bases at J, with 17 bases in the middle. The CDR3 sequence is 14 residues long. Germline assignment: CDR1 SGHTA and CDR2 FQGTGA. The CDR3 protein is CASSSLGTPGEAFF. CDR3 sequence (DNA): TGTGCCAGCAGCTCGCTCGGGACTCCGGGCGAAGCTTTCTTT.

This rearrangement joins TRBV7-2 to TRBJ2-7, with no clear D. The germline V and J ends were trimmed by 8 bases and 3 bases, with 17 bases remaining between them. Germline V gene data show CDR1 as SGHTA and CDR2 as FQGNSA. The CDR3 contains 14 residues. CDR3: CASSLRTVNYEQYF. In DNA form, the CDR3 reads TGTGCCAGCTCACTTCGGACGGTAAACTACGAGCAGTACTTC.

The CDR3 region has the DNA TGTGCCAGCAGCTTAGGGGCGTCCTACGAGCAGTACTTC. Protein: CASSLGASYEQYF. The rearrangement joins TRBV7-3 to TRBJ2-7; tentatively, D is TRBD1 (5 bases). CDR3 length: 13 amino acids. V lost 2 bases and J 1 base, leaving 6 bases between the germline ends. CDR1 is SGHTA and CDR2 is FQGTGA in the germline V gene.

The J gene is TRBJ2-7, the V gene TRBV11-2; 7 nucleotides match TRBD2. Unmatched junction bases numbered 8, after V lost 3 bases and J lost 3 bases. The CDR3 has 15 residues. Germline CDR1 is SGHAT and CDR2 is FQNNGV. The CDR3 region has the DNA TGTGCCAGCAGCTTCAGCTCGAGCGGGAACTACGAGCAGTACTTC. Amino acids: CASSFSSSGNYEQYF.

The genes are TRBV7-9 and TRBJ1-2; D is unclear. V lost 2 bases, J lost 2 bases, and 0 bases lay in between. This CDR3 is 11 amino acids long. Looked up from germline, CDR1 is SEHNR and CDR2 is FQNEAQ (reference sequence). The CDR3 nucleotides are TGTGCCAGCAGCTTAAACTATGGCTACACCTTC. It encodes CASSLNYGYTF.

CDR3 residues: CASSLWGRTRNQPQHF. The CDR3 DNA sequence: TGTGCCAGCAGTTTATGGGGGCGGACTCGCAATCAGCCCCAGCATTTT. V is TRBV28 and J is TRBJ1-5, with D possibly matching TRBD1 (5 bases). The CDR3 sequence is 16 residues long. V was pared by 0 bases and J by 2 bases, with 11 bases between. Germline values: CDR1 MDHEN, CDR2 SYDVKM.

The chain couples TRBV5-8 to TRBJ2-7, with 7 bases lining up with TRBD1. The germline gives CDR1 SGHTS, CDR2 YDEGEE. J was trimmed by 4 bases and V by 1 base; bases with no gene match: 5. The CDR3 is made up of 14 amino acids. The CDR3 is CASSLQGVWYEQYF. Written as DNA, the CDR3 is TGTGCCAGCAGCTTGCAGGGGGTGTGGTACGAGCAGTACTTC.

The chain has TRBV5-1 and TRBJ2-3; TRBD1 matches at 9 bases. The CDR3 is 16 residues long. The V segment lost 0 bases and the J segment 0 bases; nucleotides outside the gene matches: 2. From germline, CDR1 is SGHRS and CDR2 YFSETQ. The CDR3 DNA is TGCGCCAGCAGCTTGGAGGGGACAGGGAGCACAGATACGCAGTATTTT. Translating it yields CASSLEGTGSTDTQYF. The complete variable domain, with remaining parts taken from reference TRBV5-1 and TRBJ2-3, reads KAGVTQTPRYLIKTRGQQVTLSCSPISGHRSVSWYQQTPGQGLQFLFEYFSETQRNKGNFPGRFSGRQFSNSRSEMNVSTLELGDSALYLCASSLEGTGSTDTQYFGPGTRLTVL.

The V and J genes are TRBV2 and TRBJ1-5; D call uncertain. Germline V gene sequence: CDR1 SNHLY, CDR2 FYNNEI. The length of the CDR3 is 14 residues. Between the trimmed V and J ends, which lost 4 bases and 6 bases, there was a span of 13 bases. This CDR3 reads CASSGEGRPQPQHF. CDR3 bases: TGTGCCAGCAGTGGCGAGGGCAGACCTCAGCCCCAGCATTTT.

The chain uses TRBV4-1 and TRBJ2-3; no reliable D call. CDR1 is MGHRA, CDR2 YSYEKL, per germline. Between the trimmed V and J ends, which lost 5 bases and 1 base, there was a span of 7 bases. The CDR3 runs 13 residues. Here the CDR3 DNA reads TGCGCCAGCAGCACTACCCGCACAGATACGCAGTATTTT. As protein: CASSTTRTDTQYF.

Only a few counts were recorded for this clone. The chain has TRBV19 and TRBJ1-5; tentative D call: TRBD1 (5 bases). Germline V CDR1 and CDR2: LNHDA, SQIVND (reference sequence). Trimming removed 2 bases from V and 1 base from J, with 9 bases in between. The CDR3 is 15 amino acids. The CDR3 region has the DNA TGTGCCAGTAGTATAACCCGACAGAGCAATCAGCCCCAGCATTTT. It specifies CASSITRQSNQPQHF.

The J gene is TRBJ2-1, the V gene TRBV18; 7 bases are shared with TRBD1. V gave up 3 bases and J gave up 3 bases; unmatched junction bases: 11. Germline V gives CDR1 KGHSH, CDR2 LQKENI. The CDR3 runs 17 residues. The CDR3 DNA reads as TGTGCCAGCTCACCCGCCCGACAGGGCGACTACTACAATGAGCAGTTCTTC. This translates into CASSPARQGDYYNEQFF.

The chain employs TRBV18 and TRBJ1-5; a weak D match, TRBD1 (6 bases). There are 15 residues in the CDR3. Looked up from germline, CDR1 is KGHSH and CDR2 is LQKENI. V lost 3 bases and J lost 7, with 16 bases in between. The CDR3 here is CASSPHQGFGQPQHF. For the CDR3, the DNA is TGTGCCAGCTCACCGCATCAGGGGTTTGGGCAGCCCCAGCATTTT.

The V gene is TRBV3-1 (or the pseudogene TRBV3-2), the J gene TRBJ1-2, with D perhaps TRBD1 (5 bases). Per germline, CDR1 LGHDT and CDR2 YNNKEL (reference sequence). The CDR3 consists of 16 residues. Trimming took 0 bases from V and 4 from J, leaving 15 bases between them. CDR3 loop: CASSQEVQARFYGYTF. The CDR3 nucleotides are TGTGCCAGCAGCCAAGAGGTACAGGCTCGATTCTATGGCTACACCTTC.

This sequence joins TRBV12-3 or TRBV12-4 and TRBJ2-7; tentatively, D is TRBD2 (6 bases). The V end was cut by 6 bases, the J end by 5 bases, with 11 bases between. The CDR3 is 12 residues long. CDR3 DNA sequence: TGTGCCAGCAGCCCAAAGCGGGACGAGCAGTACTTC. Translated, it gives CASSPKRDEQYF.

This rearrangement joins TRBV13 to TRBJ2-7, with TRBD2 identical over 13 bases. Germline CDR1 PRHDT, CDR2 FYEKMQ (reference sequence). The CDR3 length is 16 residues. V shed 5 bases, J shed 0 bases, and the junction held 4 bases outside the gene matches. Here the CDR3 DNA reads TGTGCCAGCAGCCAGGGACTAGCGGGATTCTCCTACGAGCAGTACTTC. Translating it yields CASSQGLAGFSYEQYF.

This chain joins TRBV10-3 and TRBJ2-1; 13 nucleotides agree with TRBD2. In germline, CDR1 is ENHRY, CDR2 SYGVKD. CDR3 length: 17 residues. Trimming removed 8 bases from V and 9 bases from J; junction bases left unmatched: 16. The chain's CDR3 is CAIGGTGARLAGGEQFF. The CDR3 coding sequence is TGTGCCATCGGAGGGACAGGGGCGCGACTAGCGGGAGGTGAGCAGTTCTTC.

The V call is TRBV7-9, the J call TRBJ1-1; D is perhaps TRBD1 (5 bases). The germline V gene has CDR1 SEHNR and CDR2 FQNEAQ (reference sequence). V was cut by 5 bases and J by 12 bases, with 10 bases left in between. The CDR3 runs 10 residues. CDR3 sequence (DNA): TGTGCCAGCAGCACTCTGGACACTTTCTTT. Encoded protein: CASSTLDTFF.

The V gene is TRBV27, the J gene TRBJ1-1, with 9 positions matching TRBD1. The CDR3 extends over 16 amino acids. CDR1 and CDR2 (germline): MNHEY, SMNVEV (reference sequence). J lost 4 bases, V lost 4 bases, and 10 bases had no gene match. The CDR3 DNA reads TGTGCCAGCAGTTCCCTTGACAGGGGGGATGGCACTGAAGCTTTCTTT. The encoded protein is CASSSLDRGDGTEAFF.

This chain links TRBV5-1 with TRBJ2-7; a weak D match, TRBD1 (5 bases). Germline CDR1 SGHRS, CDR2 YFSETQ. V lost 1 base, J lost 1 base, and 9 bases lay in between. The CDR3 loop spans 14 amino acids. DNA of the CDR3: TGCGCCAGCAGCTTGTCAACAGGTTCCTACGAGCAGTACTTC. Translation gives CASSLSTGSYEQYF.

In this sample, this clone turned up once. The chain is built from TRBV2 and TRBJ1-1, with TRBD1 matching 9 bases. Trimming removed 5 bases from V and 11 bases from J; junction bases left unmatched: 12. Germline-derived CDR1 and CDR2 are SNHLY and FYNNEI. This CDR3 is 14 amino acids long. Here the CDR3 DNA reads TGTGCCAGCAGTAACACAGGGGGCGCCCCGCCGGCTTTCTTT. As protein: CASSNTGGAPPAFF. The whole variable domain, remainder taken from reference TRBV2 and TRBJ1-1, is EPEVTQTPSHQVTQMGQEVILRCVPISNHLYFYWYRQILGQKVEFLVSFYNNEISEKSEIFDDQFSVERPDGSNFTLKIRSTKLEDSAMYFCASSNTGGAPPAFFGQGTRLTVV.

The chain combines TRBV9 with TRBJ2-3; possibly TRBD1 or TRBD2 for D (6 bases each). V was shortened by 4 bases and J by 5 bases, with 17 bases between the two germline ends. The germline gives CDR1 SGDLS, CDR2 YYNGEE. The CDR3 extends over 15 amino acids. CDR3 region: CASSLVGGAGDTQYF. For the CDR3, the DNA is TGTGCCAGCAGCCTGGTGGGGGGCGCCGGAGATACGCAGTATTTT.

The chain recombines TRBV5-6 with TRBJ1-2, with D unresolved. Trimming removed 4 bases from V and 5 bases from J, with 18 bases in between. The CDR3 has 15 residues. Germline values: CDR1 SGHDT, CDR2 YYEEEE. In nucleotides, the CDR3 is TGTGCCAGCAGCGTGGACCTCGAAGATTTATATGGCTACACCTTC. Translation: CASSVDLEDLYGYTF.

The chain employs TRBV25-1 and TRBJ2-7, with a weak D call TRBD2 (7 bases). The length of the CDR3 is 14 residues. V gave up 7 bases and J gave up 6 bases, with 19 bases separating them. CDR1 is MGHDK and CDR2 is SYGVNS in the germline V gene. The CDR3 DNA is TGTGCCAGCACGGTAGGGGGGGGGACGGGCGAGCAGTACTTC. It translates to CASTVGGGTGEQYF.

V gene TRBV19 combines with J gene TRBJ2-3; 8 bases align to TRBD1. The V segment lost 3 bases and the J segment 5 bases; nucleotides outside the gene matches: 4. The CDR3 runs 14 residues. CDR1 and CDR2 (germline): LNHDA, SQIVND (reference sequence). CDR3 loop: CASSISGGQDTQYF. In nucleotides, the CDR3 is TGTGCCAGTAGTATCTCAGGGGGCCAAGATACGCAGTATTTT.